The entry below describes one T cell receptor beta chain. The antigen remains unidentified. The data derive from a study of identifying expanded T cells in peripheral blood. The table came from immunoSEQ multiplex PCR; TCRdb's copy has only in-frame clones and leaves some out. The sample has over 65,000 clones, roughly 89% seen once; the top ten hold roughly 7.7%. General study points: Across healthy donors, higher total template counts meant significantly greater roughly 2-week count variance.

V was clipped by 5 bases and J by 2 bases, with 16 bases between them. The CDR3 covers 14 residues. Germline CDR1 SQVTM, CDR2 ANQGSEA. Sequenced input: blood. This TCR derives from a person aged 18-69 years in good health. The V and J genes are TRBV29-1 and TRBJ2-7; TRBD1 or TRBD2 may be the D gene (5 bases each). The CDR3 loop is CSVHPGTKTYEQYF. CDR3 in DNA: TGCAGCGTTCACCCGGGGACGAAGACCTACGAGCAGTACTTC.